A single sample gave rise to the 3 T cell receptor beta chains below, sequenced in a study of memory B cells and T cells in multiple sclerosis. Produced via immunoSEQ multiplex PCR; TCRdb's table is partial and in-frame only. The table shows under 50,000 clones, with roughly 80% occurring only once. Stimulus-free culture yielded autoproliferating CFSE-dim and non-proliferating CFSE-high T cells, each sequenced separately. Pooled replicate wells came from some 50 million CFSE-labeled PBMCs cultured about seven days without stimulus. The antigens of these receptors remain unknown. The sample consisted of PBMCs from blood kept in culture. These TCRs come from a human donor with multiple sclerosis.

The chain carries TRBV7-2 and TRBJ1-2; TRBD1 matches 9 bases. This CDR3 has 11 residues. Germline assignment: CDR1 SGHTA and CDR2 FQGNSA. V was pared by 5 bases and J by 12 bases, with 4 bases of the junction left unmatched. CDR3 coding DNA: TGTGCCAGCAGCAACGGACAGGGGAACACCTTC. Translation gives CASSNGQGNTF.

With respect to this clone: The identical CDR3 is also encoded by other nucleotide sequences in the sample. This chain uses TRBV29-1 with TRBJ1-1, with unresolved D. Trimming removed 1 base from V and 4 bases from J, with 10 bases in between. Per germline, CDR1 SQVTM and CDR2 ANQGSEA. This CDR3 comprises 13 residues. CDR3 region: CSVEGQLSTEAFF. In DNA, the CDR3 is TGCAGCGTTGAAGGCCAATTATCCACTGAAGCTTTCTTT.

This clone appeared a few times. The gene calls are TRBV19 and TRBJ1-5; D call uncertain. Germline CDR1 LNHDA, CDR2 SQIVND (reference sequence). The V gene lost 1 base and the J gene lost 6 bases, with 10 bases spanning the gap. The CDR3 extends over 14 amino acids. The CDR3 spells CASSIGGGSQPQHF. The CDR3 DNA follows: TGTGCCAGTAGTATAGGTGGTGGGAGTCAGCCCCAGCATTTT.